The rows below give T cell receptor beta chains drawn from one sample of a study of early T cells in non-severe SARS-CoV-2 infection. TCRdb analysed the 5' RACE reads with MiXCR anew, one entry per CDR3 protein. The data contain roughly 66,000 distinct CDR3 sequences, roughly 10% of them singletons. Sequenced input: whole blood. These receptors all stem from an adult who was a healthcare worker with PCR-confirmed SARS-CoV-2 infection or an uninfected control (not recorded which). Each CDR3 is given with its conserved first and last residue. D genes are given only for firm matches. Part of the rows lack a size; the others show once, few, many or a class for expanded clones.

V: TRBV19
length: 15
J: TRBJ2-7
size: many
D: NA
DNA: TGTGCCAGTAGTCTGCTTGGGGACTCCCTTTACGAGCAGTACTTC
CDR3: CASSLLGDSLYEQYF

V: TRBV28
length: 12
J: TRBJ2-7
size: many
D: NA
DNA: TGTGCCAGCAGACCTCTCGAGAGGGAGCAGTACTTC
CDR3: CASRPLEREQYF

V: TRBV12-3/TRBV12-4
length: 13
J: TRBJ2-7
size: NA
D: NA
DNA: TGTGCCAGCACCGGCCGGGGCGTCTACGAGCAGTACTTC
CDR3: CASTGRGVYEQYF

V: TRBV3-1
length: 14
J: TRBJ1-6
size: many
D: TRBD1
DNA: TGTGCCAGCTGCGGGACAGGGGGAAATTCACCCCTCCACTTT
CDR3: CASCGTGGNSPLHF

V: TRBV20-1
length: 12
J: TRBJ1-6
size: many
D: NA
DNA: TGCAGTGCCCGCCTACTGAGTTCACCCCTCCACTTT
CDR3: CSARLLSSPLHF

V: TRBV12-3/TRBV12-4
length: 12
J: TRBJ2-3
size: few
D: NA
DNA: TGTGCCAGCAGTGGGGACTTGGGGACGCAGTATTTT
CDR3: CASSGDLGTQYF

V: TRBV6-1
length: 13
J: TRBJ2-5
size: many
D: NA
DNA: TGTGCCAGCAGTGAGTCGGTTTCGGAGACCCAGTACTTC
CDR3: CASSESVSETQYF

V: TRBV7-2
length: 17
J: TRBJ2-3
size: NA
D: TRBD2
DNA: TGTGCCAGCAGTCATCGACTAGCGGGAGCCCTCACAGATACGCAGTATTTT
CDR3: CASSHRLAGALTDTQYF

V: TRBV11-3
length: 12
J: TRBJ2-1
size: few
D: NA
DNA: TGTGCCAGCGGCCTAGCGAAGGGTGAGCAGTTCTTC
CDR3: CASGLAKGEQFF

V: TRBV29-1
length: 19
J: TRBJ1-6
size: few
D: TRBD1
DNA: TGCAGCGTCCTCACCCGGGACAGGGGGCGGCAGGGGGATAGAAAACCCCTCCACTTT
CDR3: CSVLTRDRGRQGDRKPLHF

V: TRBV7-3
length: 14
J: TRBJ2-1
size: many
D: NA
DNA: TGTGCCAGCAGCGAAAACGTCGAAAGTGGTAGGCAGTTCTTC
CDR3: CASSENVESGRQFF

V: TRBV28
length: 16
J: TRBJ2-1
size: few
D: NA
DNA: TGTGCCAGCAGTGCCCCCGAGGCGGGGACGGTCAATGAGCAGTTCTTC
CDR3: CASSAPEAGTVNEQFF

V: TRBV15
length: 18
J: TRBJ1-4
size: many
D: NA
DNA: TGTGCCACCAGCAGAAGGACCTCCACCATAGCAACTAATGAAAAACTGTTTTTT
CDR3: CATSRRTSTIATNEKLFF

V: TRBV29-1
length: 12
J: TRBJ2-5
size: many
D: NA
DNA: TGCAGTGCTAGAGAGTACCAAGAGACCCAGTACTTC
CDR3: CSAREYQETQYF

V: TRBV9
length: 15
J: TRBJ2-5
size: few
D: TRBD1
DNA: TGTGCCAGCAGCCCCGGGACAGTGTACCAAGAGACCCAGTACTTC
CDR3: CASSPGTVYQETQYF

V: TRBV7-9
length: 17
J: TRBJ1-5
size: NA
D: NA
DNA: TGTGCCAGCAGCGGACCCGGGACCCCCGACGGCAATCAGCCCCAGCATTTT
CDR3: CASSGPGTPDGNQPQHF

V: TRBV20-1
length: 13
J: TRBJ1-2
size: many
D: TRBD1
DNA: TGCAGTGCTAGAGCTCCACAGGGGAGCGGCTACACCTTC
CDR3: CSARAPQGSGYTF

V: TRBV29-1
length: 13
J: TRBJ1-1
size: once
D: NA
DNA: TGCAGCGTTGAAGGCCGGATGAACACTGAAGCTTTCTTT
CDR3: CSVEGRMNTEAFF

V: TRBV3-1
length: 13
J: TRBJ1-5
size: medium-sized
D: NA
DNA: TGTGCCAGCAGCACGTCCGTTGCTCAGCCCCAGCATTTT
CDR3: CASSTSVAQPQHF

V: TRBV20-1
length: 14
J: TRBJ2-1
size: few
D: NA
DNA: TGCAGTGCTAGAGACAGGACTTACTACAATGAGCAGTTCTTC
CDR3: CSARDRTYYNEQFF

V: TRBV7-2
length: 13
J: TRBJ2-5
size: NA
D: NA
DNA: TGTGCCAGCAGCTTAGGGACACAAGAGACCCAGTACTTC
CDR3: CASSLGTQETQYF

V: TRBV29-1
length: 15
J: TRBJ2-7
size: few
D: TRBD1
DNA: TGCAGCGTTGAACAGATAACAGGCAGGGGGTGGGAGCAGTACTTC
CDR3: CSVEQITGRGWEQYF

V: TRBV12-3/TRBV12-4
length: 14
J: TRBJ2-2
size: many
D: NA
DNA: TGTGCCAGCAGACCCCGGGTGAACACCGGGGAGCTGTTTTTT
CDR3: CASRPRVNTGELFF

V: TRBV18
length: 14
J: TRBJ2-7
size: few
D: NA
DNA: TGTGCCAGCTCAGCATCCGGGATCTCCTACGAGCAGTACTTC
CDR3: CASSASGISYEQYF

V: TRBV3-1
length: 16
J: TRBJ2-5
size: few
D: TRBD2
DNA: TGTGCCAGCAGCACCTGGACTAGCGGGACAAAAGAGACCCAGTACTTC
CDR3: CASSTWTSGTKETQYF